This T cell receptor beta chain was profiled in a study of cytomegalovirus exposure and HLA in healthy donors. Worth noting for this clone: As yet, its antigen is unknown.

Study observations and caveats: The study carried out a later analysis of TCR beta sequences. It associated some 18,000 of them with specific HLA alleles at a false discovery rate of 0.05.

PCR was performed using 60 Vbeta and 13 Jbeta primers. The table came from immunoSEQ multiplex PCR; TCRdb's copy has only in-frame clones and leaves some out. Of some 120,000 clones listed, 60% to 80% are singletons. V lost 2 bases and J lost 7; bases outside the gene matches: 9. The germline V gene has CDR1 SGHNT and CDR2 YENEEA. The CDR3 has 16 residues. The source of this sequence is a man aged 45-60 years in good health and CMV-seronegative. The gene calls are TRBV11-3 and TRBJ2-1, with 9 nucleotides matching TRBD2. The sample taken for sequencing was PBMCs. In DNA, the CDR3 is TGTGCCAGCAGCTTATTCGGCGGGAGCGGGGGGAATGAGCAGTTCTTC. Translation: CASSLFGGSGGNEQFF.